This TCR beta chain was recovered during a study of blood T cell repertoires in COVID-19. Profiled with immunoSEQ multiplex PCR; TCRdb holds only in-frame clones, not every one. The sample contains 200,000 to 250,000 clones, roughly nine tenths of which appear only once. The germline gives CDR1 SGHDT, CDR2 YYEEEE. CDR3 length: 18 amino acids. V shed 4 bases and J 0 bases; nucleotides not matched to a gene: 12. This chain joins TRBV5-6 and TRBJ2-3, with TRBD2 matching 9 bases. Sequences were obtained from PBMCs or T cells enriched from blood (not recorded which). This receptor was identified in a woman aged 45-59 years in a cohort exposed to, infected with or recovered from COVID-19 (not recorded which). For the CDR3, the DNA is TGTGCCAGCAGCCTCGGAGGGATACTAGCGGGTAGCACAGATACGCAGTATTTT. Its translation: CASSLGGILAGSTDTQYF.